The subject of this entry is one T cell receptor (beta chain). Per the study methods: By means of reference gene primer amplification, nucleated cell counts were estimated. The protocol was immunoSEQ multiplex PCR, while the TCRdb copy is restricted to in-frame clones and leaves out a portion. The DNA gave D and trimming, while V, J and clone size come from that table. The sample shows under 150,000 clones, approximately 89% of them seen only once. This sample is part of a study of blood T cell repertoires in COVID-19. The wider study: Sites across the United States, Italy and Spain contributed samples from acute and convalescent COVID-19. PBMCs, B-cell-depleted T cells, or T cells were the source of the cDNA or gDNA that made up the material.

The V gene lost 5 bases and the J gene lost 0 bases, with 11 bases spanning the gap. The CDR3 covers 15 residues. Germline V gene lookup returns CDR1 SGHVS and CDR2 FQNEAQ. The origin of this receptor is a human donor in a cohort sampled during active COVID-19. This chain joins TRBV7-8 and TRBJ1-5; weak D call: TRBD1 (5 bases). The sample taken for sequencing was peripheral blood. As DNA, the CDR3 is TGTGCCAGCAGCGCCCCGGGGGTTAGCAATCAGCCCCAGCATTTT. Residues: CASSAPGVSNQPQHF.